This TCR beta chain was observed in a study of response to subunit inactivated influenza vaccine. TCRdb recomputed calls from the RT-PCR reads with MiXCR, one row per CDR3 protein. In the table there are about 830,000 distinct CDR3 sequences, under 20% of which are singletons. This clonotype was picked up a small number of times. This CDR3 is built from 15 residues. Trimming left V 0 bases short and J 2 bases short, with 8 bases between. Germline V gives CDR1 MGHRA, CDR2 YSYEKL. The clonotype originates from a man aged 50-59 years who received an inactivated influenza vaccine. The chain links TRBV4-1 to TRBJ2-1, with TRBD2 as a possible D gene (6 bases). The specimen comprised PBMCs from blood, sampled 4 to 6 days after vaccination. The CDR3 DNA reads TGCGCCAGCAGCCAAGAGGAGGGGCCCTACAATGAGCAGTTCTTC. Its protein product is CASSQEEGPYNEQFF.